The source of this TCR beta chain is a study of identical twins (dated by TCRdb to about 2016). Turning to the overall study: TCR alpha and beta repertoires from monozygotic twins, unrelated adults of various ages and cord blood were deep-sequenced to test whether fetal clonotypes persist. Replicate twin experiments were performed at different times using different library preparation protocols to rule out contamination. What the work shows at the level of the full study, not this receptor alone: Zero-insertion analyses could be partly confounded by invariant T cells such as MAIT and iNKT, though diverse VJ usage argued against such confounding for most clonotypes. Recombination models systematically underestimated out-of-frame TCR alpha sharing in monozygotic twins but agreed with sharing between unrelated individuals. A weaker excess of twin sharing was found in beta out-of-frame sequences because the signal-to-noise ratio was lowered by fewer shared sequences. Fewer insertions were carried by abundant cord blood beta clonotypes; a weaker similar trend was observed in young adult naive repertoires, while no such trend was observed in memory repertoires. Because the same donors could not be followed over many years, the conclusions depended on cross-sectional statistical analysis. Compared with coincidental sharing between unrelated individuals, an excess of low generation-probability sequences was observed among out-of-frame TCR alpha sequences shared between twins.

Every donor in the study was a healthy Caucasian. The twin cohort consisted of three pairs of female monozygotic twins, all aged about 18 to 29 years. CD4+ and CD8+ T cell populations were isolated with positive isolation kits from Invitrogen. This clonotype was seen at least ten times. Its antigen is not yet known. The input lacks base qualities; no much larger clone sits a single base away. The library came from 5' RACE. TCRdb records Illumina HiSeq 2000 as the sequencer. A universal primer binding site was added through template switching, and the final cDNA carried a unique molecular identifier so that TCR cDNA molecules could be counted accurately. Specific primers in the conserved constant-segment region were used to synthesize first-strand cDNA for the TCR alpha and beta chains. To control for contamination, every cDNA library was double barcoded, receiving both a SMART-Mk sample barcode and Illumina barcodes. TruSeq adapter sequences, together with Illumina sample barcodes, were added in two successive PCR steps. Sequencing of the TCR alpha and beta cDNA libraries was done on the Illumina HiSeq platform using custom primers. The paper's data handling went like this. MiGEC was used to process raw reads and extract unique molecular identifiers, and MiXCR was used to find CDR3 positions. For each individual, recombination models were inferred using an EM algorithm with the repgenHMM and IGoR tools. The analysis of shared clonotypes was done with the tcR package in R, with sharing normalized by the product of cloneset sizes. Out-of-frame nonproductive sequences were analyzed to study raw recombination free of thymic and clonal selection effects. TCRdb cleaned the public reads at Q25 with fastp, built clones with MiXCR and kept in-frame beta chains. Each record represents a unique CDR3 protein, reported with the most common genes and DNA among its rows. TCRdb assigned the V and J calls; the authors' analysis was not used. The sample yields roughly 470,000 distinct CDR3 sequences; more than 13% were counted once. The ten largest account for about 0.94% of the sample.

The cysteine opens and the phenylalanine closes a CDR3 of 14 amino acids. CDR3 DNA is the only sequence kept; it has 42 bases, read in frame from the first base. For this chain, trimming is 7 bases at the V end and 2 bases at the J end, and the number of junction bases without a gene match is 5. These same data were also listed under a study on yellow fever vaccine responses in identical twins. According to the second study: The authors reported that the T cell response to vaccination in identical twins appeared partly convergent and partly personalized. Focusing on identical twins, the study followed the T cell clones that responded to the vaccine, and did so with precision.

Material: CD4+ T cells sorted from blood. The sequence links TRBV12-3 or TRBV12-4 to TRBJ2-1, with 7 middle bases fitting TRBD1. The source is a woman between 18 and 29 years old in good health. The CDR3 protein: CASIPTGPYNEQFF. The DNA sequence is given as TGTGCCAGCATCCCGACAGGGCCCTACAATGAGCAGTTCTTC.